Reported below is one T cell receptor beta chain. No cognate antigen has been identified for it. One base away there is no much larger clone; base qualities are not given. The source of the sample is a study of blood T cells in healthy people across ages (dated by TCRdb to about 2015). Some background on the complete study: In model experiments, roughly one uniquely barcoded TCR beta cDNA molecule per two T cells was captured by template switching. The donors were divided into four age groups: young (average approximately 15 years), middle-aged (about 40), aged (approximately 62) and long-lived (nearly 85). The study measured age-related changes in TCR beta repertoire diversity using deep sequencing normalized with unique cDNA molecular identifiers. To avoid experimental bias, donors of different ages were randomly spread across the sequencing lanes. For two donors (one aged 18 to 30 and one aged 80 or older), the study analyzed two additional independent replicas of 1 million unique cDNA reads from the same blood draw.

Library prep was done by 5' RACE. Sequencing took place on an Illumina HiSeq 2500. A second PCR of 7 to 11 cycles was run with a J-beta primer mix and a sample-barcoded 5' primer. A template-switch 5' adaptor carrying 12 random nucleotides introduced a unique molecular identifier onto each TCR beta cDNA molecule. At least 3 million CDR3-containing paired-end reads were obtained from each sample. All of the RNA was converted into first-strand cDNA using the Mint cDNA synthesis kit, with a TRBC-specific oligonucleotide serving as the primer. Following uracil-DNA glycosylase treatment, a first 18-cycle PCR with universal primers M1SS and BC2_uni_R was performed on all cDNA. On the authors' methods: For normalization, 1 million high-quality reads, each with a distinct molecular identifier, were randomly selected from each sample. Reads sharing molecular identifiers were discarded rather than binned into consensus sequences. MiTCR, run with a Q25 quality threshold and the strictest error-elimination algorithm, handled CDR3 identification, clonotype clustering and error correction. Lower-bound total TCR beta diversity was estimated with a nonparametric unseen species model using Euler transformation. TCRdb reprocessing: public reads trimmed at Q25 with fastp, clones called with MiXCR, in-frame beta chains kept. Each record represents a unique CDR3 protein, reported with the most common genes and DNA among its rows. TCRdb's processing, not the study's, gives the V and J calls here. Here the sample has roughly 1.5 million distinct CDR3 sequences; approximately 39% occur a single time. Together, the top ten hold about 3.8% of the sample.

CDR1 is given as MNHEY and CDR2 as SMNVEV, both from the germline V gene (reference sequence). Including cysteine and phenylalanine, the CDR3 has 16 amino acids. Only the CDR3 portion is preserved as DNA: 48 bases, with reading frame beginning at the first base. V is shortened by 0 bases, J by 7 bases, and the region joining them spans 19 bases. Donors were 35 to 40 systemically healthy Caucasian individuals from Russia aged roughly 6 to 95 years. Around 10 milliliters of peripheral blood were collected from each donor into EDTA-treated Vacutainer tubes. Ficoll-Paque density-gradient centrifugation was used to isolate PBMCs, with at least 6.5 million obtained per sample. Total RNA, at least 6 micrograms per sample, was extracted from PBMCs with Trizol reagent. For every donor, flow cytometry on a PBMC aliquot measured the percentage of naive CD45RAhigh/CD27high T cells. Overall study outcomes, separate from this receptor: Because the CMV infection status of the donors was unknown, age-related changes in expanded clonotypes may potentially have been confounded. Bulk unsorted PBMC profiling prevented conclusive comparison of naive and antigen-experienced compartments. The long-lived group showed more naive CD4+ T cells, fewer expanded clones and increased TCR diversity than the aged group, suggesting age selection. Observed TCR beta diversity correlated strongly with the percentage of naive T cells measured by flow cytometry. Estimates of total diversity based on one million sequenced T cells were regarded as lower bounds and as underestimates. Observed TCR beta diversity per million T cells fell roughly linearly with age, and a significant reduction was already apparent by age around 40.

The specimen sequenced was blood. The V and J genes are TRBV27 and TRBJ2-7; the D segment could be TRBD2, given 6 matching bases. The origin of this receptor is a woman under 30 in good health. The CDR3 loop reads CASSLSSLAPYNEQYF. The DNA sequence is TGTGCCAGCAGTTTATCAAGCCTAGCGCCTTACAATGAGCAGTACTTC.